A selection of T cell receptor beta chains follows, all from one sample in a study of CD8 T cells in Susac syndrome. MiXCR, run by TCRdb on the immunoSEQ multiplex PCR reads, gives a single entry per CDR3 protein. The table includes about 130,000 distinct CDR3 sequences, just under 95% detected once. The sample taken for sequencing was CD8+ T cells from PBMCs. These receptor sequences come from a human donor with Susac syndrome. Each CDR3 is given with its conserved first and last residue. A D gene is named only where the DNA matches it firmly. Size tells how often a clone was seen (once, few, many) or the class of an expanded clone, and some rows leave it out.

>TRBJ2-7|.|TRBV12-3/TRBV12-4|TRBD1
TGTGCCAGCAGATCCGGGACAGGAGAGTACGGGCAGTACTTC
CASRSGTGEYGQYF
>TRBJ2-1|.|TRBV4-1|.
TGCGCCAGCAGCCAGGCTTACAATGAGCAGTTCTTC
CASSQAYNEQFF
>TRBJ2-1|.|TRBV6-2/TRBV6-3|.
TGTGCCAGCAGTCTCACCGACCTAACCTACAATGAGCAGTTCTTC
CASSLTDLTYNEQFF
>TRBJ2-4|.|TRBV25-1|.
TGTGCCAGCAGTGGCCAGGGTGTGGAGGCCAAAAACATTCAGTACTTC
CASSGQGVEAKNIQYF
>TRBJ2-1|.|TRBV4-2|TRBD1
TGTGCCAGCAGCCCCAACCACGGGACAGATGAGCAGTTCTTC
CASSPNHGTDEQFF
>TRBJ2-7|few|TRBV2|TRBD2
TGTGCCAGCAGTGCGACTAGCGGGGGGGCATACGAGCAGTACTTC
CASSATSGGAYEQYF
>TRBJ1-1|once|TRBV7-3|TRBD1
TGTGCCAGCAGCTTAAATGGGAAGAACAGGGGGAGAAGGCACACTGAAGCTTTCTTT
CASSLNGKNRGRRHTEAFF
>TRBJ2-7|.|TRBV20-1|TRBD2
TGCAGTGCTAGGCAGCGGGAGTACGAGCAGTACTTC
CSARQREYEQYF
>TRBJ1-5|.|TRBV2|TRBD1
TGTGCCAGCAGGGGACAGGGGAGAAATCAGCCCCAGCATTTT
CASRGQGRNQPQHF
>TRBJ2-2|.|TRBV5-8|.
TGTGCCAGCAGCTTGTTACAGGACACCGGGGAGCTGTTTTTT
CASSLLQDTGELFF
>TRBJ2-3|.|TRBV30|TRBD1
TGTGCCTGGAGTGAAGGGACAGGGAGCACAGATACGCAGTATTTT
CAWSEGTGSTDTQYF
>TRBJ1-1|.|TRBV12-3/TRBV12-4|.
TGTGCCAGCAGTTTAGCCAGGGGTTACATGAACACTGAAGCTTTCTTT
CASSLARGYMNTEAFF
>TRBJ1-1|once|TRBV20-1|.
TGCAGTGCCCGTGACTTGGACACTGAAGCTTTCTTT
CSARDLDTEAFF
>TRBJ2-5|.|TRBV5-4|TRBD2
TGTGCCAGCAGCTTGGTCCCGGGAGGAGAGACCCAGTACTTC
CASSLVPGGETQYF
>TRBJ2-4|.|TRBV28|.
TGTGCCAGCAGCCCCAATCCAGGGGGGCCCAACATTCAGTACTTC
CASSPNPGGPNIQYF
>TRBJ1-1|.|TRBV4-3|TRBD1
TGCGCCAGCAGCCAAGGACAGGGAATCACTGAAGCTTTCTTT
CASSQGQGITEAFF
>TRBJ2-7|.|TRBV6-5|TRBD1
TGTGCCAGCCGGGACAGGGGCAACGAGCAGTACTTC
CASRDRGNEQYF
>TRBJ1-2|.|TRBV12-3/TRBV12-4|TRBD1
TGTGCCAGCAGTTTTGGGACAGCCATAAGTTATGGCTACACCTTC
CASSFGTAISYGYTF
>TRBJ2-7|.|TRBV7-3|.
TGTGCCAGCAGCTTAAACGGCCCCACGGCGCCCCACGAGCAGTACTTC
CASSLNGPTAPHEQYF
>TRBJ1-1|.|TRBV20-1|.
TGCAGTGCCGGGCGGAGGGAAGCTTTCTTT
CSAGRREAFF
>TRBJ2-7|.|TRBV6-1|.
TGTGCCAGCAGTGAAGAAATTGGCCCCTACGAGCAGTACTTC
CASSEEIGPYEQYF
>TRBJ2-1|.|TRBV29-1|.
TGCAGCCCCGTCGCCGGGAACAATGAGCAGTTCTTC
CSPVAGNNEQFF
>TRBJ2-3|.|TRBV7-6|.
TGTGCCAGCAGCCAACCGGGGTGGAGGGATACGCAGTATTTT
CASSQPGWRDTQYF
>TRBJ1-2|.|TRBV4-3|.
TGCGCCAGCAGCCAACGACTGAAGAGTAACTATGGCTACACCTTC
CASSQRLKSNYGYTF
>TRBJ1-1|once|TRBV11-2|TRBD1
TGTGCCAGCAGCTTAGGCAGGGGGGAAGCTTTCTTT
CASSLGRGEAFF
>TRBJ2-3|.|TRBV30|.
TGTGCCTGGAGTGGGGGACACCTTAGCACGGATACGCAGTATTTT
CAWSGGHLSTDTQYF
>TRBJ1-1|.|TRBV6-5|TRBD1
TGTGCCAGCAGTTACGAGGGGGCTGGTGAAGCTTTCTTT
CASSYEGAGEAFF
>TRBJ1-2|.|TRBV12-3/TRBV12-4|.
TGTGCCAGCAGTCCCGGGACGGAACCCTATGGCTACACCTTC
CASSPGTEPYGYTF
>TRBJ2-6|.|TRBV3-1|.
TGTGCCAGCAGCCAAAAACTAGGGAACTCTGGGGCCAACGTCCTGACTTTC
CASSQKLGNSGANVLTF
>TRBJ2-3|.|TRBV10-3|.
TGTGCCATCACAGCGGGCGGGGGCACAGATACGCAGTATTTT
CAITAGGGTDTQYF
>TRBJ2-5|.|TRBV7-8|.
TGTGCCAGCAGCTTAGGGGCCGGAGACGCAGAGACCCAGTACTTC
CASSLGAGDAETQYF
>TRBJ1-3|once|TRBV6-5|.
TGTGCCAGCAGGCTCGCCCAGACTGGAAACACCATATATTTT
CASRLAQTGNTIYF
>TRBJ2-7|.|TRBV6-2/TRBV6-3|.
TGTGCCAGCAGTTTTGGGGGCGGAACCTACGAGCAGTACTTC
CASSFGGGTYEQYF
>TRBJ2-1|once|TRBV7-8|TRBD1
TGTGCCAGCAGCCACAGGGGATATCCCCTGAGCTCCTACAATGAGCAGTTCTTC
CASSHRGYPLSSYNEQFF
>TRBJ1-3|.|TRBV7-8|TRBD1
TGTGCCAGCAGCCAACGACACACAGGGGGCAAAGGAAACACCATATATTTT
CASSQRHTGGKGNTIYF
>TRBJ2-7|.|TRBV28|TRBD1
TGTGCCAGCAGTTTTGGGGACAGTTACGAGCAGTACTTC
CASSFGDSYEQYF
>TRBJ1-3|.|TRBV12-3/TRBV12-4|.
TGTGCCAGCAGCGCTGGAAACACCATATATTTT
CASSAGNTIYF
>TRBJ1-4|.|TRBV28|TRBD1
TGTGCCAGCGGGACAGCTAATGAAAAACTGTTTTTT
CASGTANEKLFF
>TRBJ2-7|once|TRBV28|.
TGTGCCAGCAGTTTATCTCGGGACACTAACTCCTACGAGCAGTACTTC
CASSLSRDTNSYEQYF
>TRBJ2-7|.|TRBV5-1|.
TGCGCCAGCAGCTTGTACGGGCTAGGAGACTACGAGCAGTACTTC
CASSLYGLGDYEQYF
>TRBJ1-5|.|TRBV7-6|.
TGTGCCAGCAGCTTAGCTCCCAGCAATCAGCCCCAGCATTTT
CASSLAPSNQPQHF
>TRBJ1-1|.|TRBV12-3/TRBV12-4|.
TGTGCCAGCAGTTTCGGGCGTGAAGCTTTCTTT
CASSFGREAFF
>TRBJ1-1|.|TRBV12-3/TRBV12-4|.
TGTGCCAGCAGTCCGAACTTGGCGGTTGGCTACACTGAAGCTTTCTTT
CASSPNLAVGYTEAFF
>TRBJ1-2|.|TRBV4-3|.
TGCGCCAGCAGCCAAGTAAGGGCTACGACGTATGGCTACACCTTC
CASSQVRATTYGYTF
>TRBJ2-3|.|TRBV2|.
TGTGCCAGCAGTAGGGACTTCACAGATACGCAGTATTTT
CASSRDFTDTQYF
>TRBJ2-3|once|TRBV20-1|.
TGCAGTGCTAGACGCGGGGCTGGAACGGGCACAGATACGCAGTATTTT
CSARRGAGTGTDTQYF
>TRBJ2-1|.|TRBV7-3|.
TGTGCCAGCAGCACCGCGGGACCCTACAATGAGCAGTTCTTC
CASSTAGPYNEQFF
>TRBJ2-4|.|TRBV11-2|.
TGTGCCAGCACCCCCTCGAGCAGGGCTGAACTCCAAAACATTCAGTACTTC
CASTPSSRAELQNIQYF
>TRBJ1-2|once|TRBV29-1|.
TGCAGCGTTGATCACCCAGGGGTGTTTGGCTACACCTTC
CSVDHPGVFGYTF
>TRBJ2-3|.|TRBV25-1|.
TGTGCCAGCAGTGAACAGGGGGGGACAGATACGCAGTATTTT
CASSEQGGTDTQYF
>TRBJ1-1|once|TRBV3-1|TRBD1
TGTGCCAGCAGCAAGACAGGGGGCACTGAAGCTTTCTTT
CASSKTGGTEAFF
>TRBJ2-5|.|TRBV29-1|.
TGCAGCGTTGAATGGGGTCAAGAGACCCAGTACTTC
CSVEWGQETQYF
>TRBJ2-1|.|TRBV5-1|.
TGCGCCAGCAGCTTGGCGGGGAGAACGTTCTTC
CASSLAGRTFF
>TRBJ2-3|.|TRBV20-1|.
TGCAGTGCTAGCCATTATTATCTTGGGACAGATACGCAGTATTTT
CSASHYYLGTDTQYF
>TRBJ2-3|.|TRBV11-2|TRBD1
TGTGCCAGCAGCTTAGTTCGGACAGGGGGCGCAGATACGCAGTATTTT
CASSLVRTGGADTQYF
>TRBJ2-7|.|TRBV29-1|TRBD2
TGCAGCGTTGAAGGAGCGGGAGGTGGGGCCTACGAGCAGTACTTC
CSVEGAGGGAYEQYF
>TRBJ2-1|few|TRBV5-1|.
TGCGCCAGCAGCCTCGCCGGGGGGCGGGGCAATGAGCAGTTCTTC
CASSLAGGRGNEQFF
>TRBJ2-7|.|TRBV7-2|TRBD2
TGTGCCAGCAGCTCCGATAGCGGGAGTCAGTCCGAGCAGTACTTC
CASSSDSGSQSEQYF